This note documents a single T cell receptor beta chain sequence. Its antigen is as yet unknown. A multiplex PCR was run with 60 Vbeta primers and 13 Jbeta primers. This table comes from immunoSEQ multiplex PCR, and its TCRdb copy is limited to in-frame clones, with some not included. The data show under 200,000 clones, 82% seen once. This sample stems from a study of cytomegalovirus exposure and HLA in healthy donors. Study-level points and caveats: In an earlier analysis, in some 500 donors, most V segments appeared productive either ~87% or ~30% of the time.

V trimming: 0 bases; J trimming: 11 bases; junction bases outside the gene matches: 10. CDR1 is GTSNPN and CDR2 is SVGIG in the germline V gene (reference sequence). This CDR3 has 14 amino acids. The sample was PBMCs. The V and J genes are TRBV30 and TRBJ2-1, with 7 bases fitting TRBD2. The sequence derives from a male donor in good health and CMV-seronegative. CDR3 residues: CAWSVGTTPDQQFF. CDR3 nucleotide sequence: TGTGCCTGGAGTGTAGGGACTACCCCGGATCAGCAGTTCTTC.